This TCR beta chain originates from a study of shared clonotypes between healthy human individuals. Study summary: Per donor, CD8 memory used one plate, CD8 naive used two, CD4 memory used three and CD4 naive used three.

Investigators spread the genomic DNA of each subset evenly over several immunoSEQ plates. TCRdb's copy holds only in-frame clones and misses some; the assay was immunoSEQ multiplex PCR. The repertoire holds about 2.4 million clones, roughly 92% seen once, with 0.13% to 0.15% in the top ten. General study findings and limits: Only blood was sampled, and tissue TCR repertoires likely differ from blood ones.

Comments on this clone: Its matching antigen is unknown.

Everyone who donated was a Caucasian adult who lived in Nashville, Tennessee. The CDR3 has 14 amino acids. Germline V gives CDR1 SGHNT, CDR2 YENEEA. With V trimmed by 5 bases and J by 0 bases, 1 base remained unmatched. Sequencing was performed on naive CD4+ T cells sorted from blood. Sample subset: CD45RA+ positively selected. The chain is built from TRBV11-3 and TRBJ2-3, with 8 bases lining up with TRBD1. The clonotype was recovered from a man aged 18 to 29 in good health. This chain's CDR3 is CASSRDRSTDTQYF. DNA for the CDR3: TGTGCCAGCAGCAGGGACAGGAGCACAGATACGCAGTATTTT.